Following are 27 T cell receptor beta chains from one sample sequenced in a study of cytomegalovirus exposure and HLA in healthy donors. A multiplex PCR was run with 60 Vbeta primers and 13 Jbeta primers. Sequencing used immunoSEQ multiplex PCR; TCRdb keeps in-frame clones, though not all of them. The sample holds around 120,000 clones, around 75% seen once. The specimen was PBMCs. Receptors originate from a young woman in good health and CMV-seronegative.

CDR3: CASSLASGVGNSPLHF. CDR3 coding DNA: TGTGCCAGCAGCTTGGCCTCGGGGGTCGGGAATTCACCCCTCCACTTT. The J gene is TRBJ1-6, the V gene TRBV5-6; tentatively, D is TRBD1 (5 bases). From germline, CDR1 is SGHDT and CDR2 YYEEEE. The CDR3 covers 16 residues. The germline V and J ends were trimmed by 0 bases and 7 bases, with 14 bases remaining between them.

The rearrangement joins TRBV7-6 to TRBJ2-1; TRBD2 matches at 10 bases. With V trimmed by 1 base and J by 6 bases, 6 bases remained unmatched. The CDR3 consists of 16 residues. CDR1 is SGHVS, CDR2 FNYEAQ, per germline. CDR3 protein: CASSLGRSGGANEQFF. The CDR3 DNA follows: TGTGCCAGCAGCTTAGGACGGAGCGGGGGGGCCAATGAGCAGTTCTTC.

CDR3 protein: CASSAPVITRGYTF. The CDR3 DNA reads TGTGCCAGCAGCGCACCAGTTATTACGCGGGGCTACACCTTC. V is TRBV5-6 and J is TRBJ1-2; D not resolved. The CDR3 runs to 14 residues. Germline V gene lookup returns CDR1 SGHDT and CDR2 YYEEEE. V was pared by 4 bases and J by 8 bases, with 18 bases between. The full variable domain, its missing parts supplied by reference TRBV5-6 and TRBJ1-2, is DAGVTQSPTHLIKTRGQQVTLRCSPKSGHDTVSWYQQALGQGPQFIFQYYEEEERQRGNFPDRFSGHQFPNYSSELNVNALLLGDSALYLCASSAPVITRGYTFGSGTRLTVV.

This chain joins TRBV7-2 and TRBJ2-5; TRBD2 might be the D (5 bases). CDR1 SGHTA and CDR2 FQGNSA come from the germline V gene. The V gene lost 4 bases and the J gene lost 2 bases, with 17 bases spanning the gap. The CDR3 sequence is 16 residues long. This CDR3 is CASSCSCGLQQETQYF. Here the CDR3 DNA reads TGTGCCAGCAGCTGCAGTTGTGGACTCCAACAAGAGACCCAGTACTTC.

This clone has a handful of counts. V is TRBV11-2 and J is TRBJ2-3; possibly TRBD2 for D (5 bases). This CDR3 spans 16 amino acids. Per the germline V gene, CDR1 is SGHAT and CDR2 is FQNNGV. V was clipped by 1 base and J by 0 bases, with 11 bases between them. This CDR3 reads CASSLGSWTSTDTQYF. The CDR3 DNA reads TGTGCCAGCAGCTTAGGCTCCTGGACTAGCACAGATACGCAGTATTTT.

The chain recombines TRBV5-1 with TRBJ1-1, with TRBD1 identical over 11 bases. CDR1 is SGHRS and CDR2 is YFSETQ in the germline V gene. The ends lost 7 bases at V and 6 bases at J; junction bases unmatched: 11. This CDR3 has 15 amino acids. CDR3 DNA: TGCGCCAGCTCCTCGAGGACAGGGGGCGGGTCTGAAGCTTTCTTT. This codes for CASSSRTGGGSEAFF.

DNA for the CDR3: TGCGCCAGCAGCTTGGACTCTTTCAATGAGCAGTTCTTC. Protein sequence: CASSLDSFNEQFF. The rearrangement joins TRBV5-1 to TRBJ2-1; D is ambiguous. CDR1 is SGHRS, CDR2 YFSETQ, per germline. V shed 0 bases and J shed 6 bases, with 7 bases lying between them. The CDR3 runs to 13 residues. The variable domain in full, completed from reference TRBV5-1 and TRBJ2-1, reads KAGVTQTPRYLIKTRGQQVTLSCSPISGHRSVSWYQQTPGQGLQFLFEYFSETQRNKGNFPGRFSGRQFSNSRSEMNVSTLELGDSALYLCASSLDSFNEQFFGPGTRLTVL.

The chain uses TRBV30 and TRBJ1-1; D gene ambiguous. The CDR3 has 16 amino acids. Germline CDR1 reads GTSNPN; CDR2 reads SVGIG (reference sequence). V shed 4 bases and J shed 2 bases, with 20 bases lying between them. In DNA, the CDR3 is TGTGCCTGGATAAGAGAGCCGGTACTACCCAACACTGAAGCTTTCTTT. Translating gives CAWIREPVLPNTEAFF.

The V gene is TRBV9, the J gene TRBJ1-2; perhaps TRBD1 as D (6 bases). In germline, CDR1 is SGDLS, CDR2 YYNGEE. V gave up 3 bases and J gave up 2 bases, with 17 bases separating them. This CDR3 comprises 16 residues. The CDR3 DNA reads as TGTGCCAGCAGCGAAGCCCAGGGGACACCAAACTATGGCTACACCTTC. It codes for CASSEAQGTPNYGYTF.

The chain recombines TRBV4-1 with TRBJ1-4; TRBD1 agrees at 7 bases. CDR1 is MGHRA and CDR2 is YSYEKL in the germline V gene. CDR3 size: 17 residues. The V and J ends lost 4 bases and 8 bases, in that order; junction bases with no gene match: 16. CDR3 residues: CASSRRVPDRREEKLFF. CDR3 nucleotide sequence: TGCGCCAGCAGCCGACGGGTGCCGGACAGGAGGGAAGAAAAACTGTTTTTT.

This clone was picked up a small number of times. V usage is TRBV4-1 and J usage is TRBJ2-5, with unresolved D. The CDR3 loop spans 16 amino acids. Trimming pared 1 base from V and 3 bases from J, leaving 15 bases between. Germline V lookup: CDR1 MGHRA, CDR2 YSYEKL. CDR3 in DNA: TGCGCCAGCAGCCAAGCCTCCGTCGGGTGGGAAGAGACCCAGTACTTC. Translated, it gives CASSQASVGWEETQYF.

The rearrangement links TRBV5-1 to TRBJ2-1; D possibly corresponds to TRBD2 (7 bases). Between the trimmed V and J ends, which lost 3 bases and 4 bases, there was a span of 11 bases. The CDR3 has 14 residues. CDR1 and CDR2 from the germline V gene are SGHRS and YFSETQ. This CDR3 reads CASSWGGAYNEQFF. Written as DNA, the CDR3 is TGCGCCAGCAGCTGGGGGGGGGCTTACAATGAGCAGTTCTTC.

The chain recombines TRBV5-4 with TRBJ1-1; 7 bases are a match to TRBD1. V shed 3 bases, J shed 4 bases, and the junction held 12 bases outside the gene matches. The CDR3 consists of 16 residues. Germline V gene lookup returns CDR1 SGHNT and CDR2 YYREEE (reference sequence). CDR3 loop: CASSSGKDRVTTEAFF. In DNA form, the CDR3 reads TGTGCCAGCAGCTCGGGAAAAGACAGGGTGACCACTGAAGCTTTCTTT.

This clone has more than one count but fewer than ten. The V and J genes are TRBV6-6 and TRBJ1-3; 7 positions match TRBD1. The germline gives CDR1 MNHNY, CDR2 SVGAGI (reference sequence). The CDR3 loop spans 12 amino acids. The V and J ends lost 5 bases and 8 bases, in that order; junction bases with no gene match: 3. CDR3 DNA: TGTGCCAGCAGTGGGACAGAAGACACCATATATTTT. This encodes CASSGTEDTIYF.

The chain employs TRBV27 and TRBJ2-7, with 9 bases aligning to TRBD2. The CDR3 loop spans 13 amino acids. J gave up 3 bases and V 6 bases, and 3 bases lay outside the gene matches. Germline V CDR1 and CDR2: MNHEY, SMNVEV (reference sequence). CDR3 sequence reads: CASRDSGGYEQYF. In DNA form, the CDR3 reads TGTGCCAGCAGGGATAGCGGGGGCTACGAGCAGTACTTC.

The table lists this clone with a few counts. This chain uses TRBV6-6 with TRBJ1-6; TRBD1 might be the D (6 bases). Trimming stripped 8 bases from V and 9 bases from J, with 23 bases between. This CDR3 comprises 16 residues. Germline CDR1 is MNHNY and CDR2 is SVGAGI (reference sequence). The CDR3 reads CASQIRDTGFRSPLHF. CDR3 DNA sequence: TGTGCCAGCCAGATCCGGGACACGGGCTTCCGTTCACCCCTCCACTTT.

The CDR3 region is CAIGQTDYEQYF. CDR3 nucleotide sequence: TGTGCCATAGGACAGACCGACTACGAGCAGTACTTC. This chain links TRBV10-3 with TRBJ2-7; a weak D match, TRBD1 (6 bases). The CDR3 consists of 12 residues. V lost 9 bases and J lost 3, with 12 bases in between. From germline, CDR1 is ENHRY and CDR2 SYGVKD.

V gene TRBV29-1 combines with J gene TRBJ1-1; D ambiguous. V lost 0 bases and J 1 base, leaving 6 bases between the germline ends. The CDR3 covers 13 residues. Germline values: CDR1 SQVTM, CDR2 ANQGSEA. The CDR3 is CSVEDGENTEAFF. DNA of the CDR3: TGCAGCGTTGAAGACGGTGAGAACACTGAAGCTTTCTTT.

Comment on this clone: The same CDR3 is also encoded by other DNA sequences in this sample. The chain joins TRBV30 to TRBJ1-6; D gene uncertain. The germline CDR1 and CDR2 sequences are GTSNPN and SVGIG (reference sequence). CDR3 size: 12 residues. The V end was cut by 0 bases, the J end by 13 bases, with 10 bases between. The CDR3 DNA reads TGTGCCTGGAGTGTCCGGGGTTCGCCCCTCCACTTT. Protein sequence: CAWSVRGSPLHF.

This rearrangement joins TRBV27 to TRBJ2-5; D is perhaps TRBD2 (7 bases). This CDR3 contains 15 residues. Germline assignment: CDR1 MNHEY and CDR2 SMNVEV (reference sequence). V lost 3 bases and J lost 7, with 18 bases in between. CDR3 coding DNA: TGTGCCAGCAGTTTGGGGGGGGCTAAGATAGGGACCCAGTACTTC. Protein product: CASSLGGAKIGTQYF.

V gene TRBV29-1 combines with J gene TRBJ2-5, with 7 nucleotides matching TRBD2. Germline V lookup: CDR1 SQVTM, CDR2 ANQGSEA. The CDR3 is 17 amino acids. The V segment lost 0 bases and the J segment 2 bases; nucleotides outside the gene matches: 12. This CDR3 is CSVEDLFIGGKQETQYF. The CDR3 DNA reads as TGCAGCGTTGAAGATCTCTTTATCGGGGGGAAGCAAGAGACCCAGTACTTC.

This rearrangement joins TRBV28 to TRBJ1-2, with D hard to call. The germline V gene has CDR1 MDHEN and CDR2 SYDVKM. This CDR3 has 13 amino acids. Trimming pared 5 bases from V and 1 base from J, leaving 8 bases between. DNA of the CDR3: TGTGCCAGCAGTCCACAGATTAACTATGGCTACACCTTC. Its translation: CASSPQINYGYTF.

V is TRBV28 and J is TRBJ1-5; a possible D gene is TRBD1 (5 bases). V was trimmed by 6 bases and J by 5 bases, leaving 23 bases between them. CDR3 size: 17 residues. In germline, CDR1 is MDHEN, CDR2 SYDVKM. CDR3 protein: CASSPKPGGSSDQPQHF. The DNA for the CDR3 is TGTGCCAGCAGCCCAAAACCGGGGGGGTCTTCGGATCAGCCCCAGCATTTT.

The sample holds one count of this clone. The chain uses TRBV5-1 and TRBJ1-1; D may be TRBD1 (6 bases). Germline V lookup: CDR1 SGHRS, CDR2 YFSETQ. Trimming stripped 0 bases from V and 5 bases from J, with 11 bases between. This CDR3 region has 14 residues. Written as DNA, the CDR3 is TGCGCCAGCAGCTTGGGGGGGGGCCGGACTGAAGCTTTCTTT. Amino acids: CASSLGGGRTEAFF. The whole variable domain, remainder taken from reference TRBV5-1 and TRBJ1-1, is KAGVTQTPRYLIKTRGQQVTLSCSPISGHRSVSWYQQTPGQGLQFLFEYFSETQRNKGNFPGRFSGRQFSNSRSEMNVSTLELGDSALYLCASSLGGGRTEAFFGQGTRLTVV.

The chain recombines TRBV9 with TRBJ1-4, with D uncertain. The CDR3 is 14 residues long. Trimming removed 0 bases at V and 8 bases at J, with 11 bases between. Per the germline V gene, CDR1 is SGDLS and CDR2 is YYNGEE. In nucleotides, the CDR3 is TGTGCCAGCAGCGTAGAGGTGCAAGCGGAAAAACTGTTTTTT. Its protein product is CASSVEVQAEKLFF.

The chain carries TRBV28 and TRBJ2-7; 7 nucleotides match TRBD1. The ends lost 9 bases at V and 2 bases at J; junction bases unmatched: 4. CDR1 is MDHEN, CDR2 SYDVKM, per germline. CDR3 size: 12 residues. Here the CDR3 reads CASRQGTYEQYF. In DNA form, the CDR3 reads TGTGCCAGTCGACAGGGAACCTACGAGCAGTACTTC.

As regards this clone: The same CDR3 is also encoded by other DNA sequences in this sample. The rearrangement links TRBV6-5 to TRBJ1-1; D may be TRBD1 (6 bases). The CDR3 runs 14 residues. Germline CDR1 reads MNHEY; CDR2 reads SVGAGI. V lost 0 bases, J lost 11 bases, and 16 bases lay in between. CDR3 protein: CASSYSQGIDEAFF. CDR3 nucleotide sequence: TGTGCCAGCAGTTACTCGCAGGGGATAGATGAGGCTTTCTTT.